Listed here is a single T cell receptor beta chain. This sample is part of a study of patients and donors after allogeneic stem cell transplantation. CDR3 length equals 13 residues. Germline CDR1 reads MNHEY; CDR2 reads SVGAGI. Trimming cost V 6 bases and J 6 bases; bases outside gene matches: 7. TCRdb redid the calling of the RT-PCR reads with MiXCR, one entry per CDR3 protein. Of tens of thousands of distinct CDR3 sequences in the sample, about 48% are singletons; the top ten hold approximately 66%. The sample was blood, either unsorted or a sorted T cell fraction (not recorded which). The chain is built from TRBV6-5 and TRBJ1-1, with 7 bases fitting TRBD1. The receptor was derived from a human donor who was either an allogeneic HSCT recipient or a stem cell or donor lymphocyte infusion donor (not recorded which). It is not recorded whose cells these are; they may come from a transplant donor. The CDR3 DNA sequence: TGTGCCAGCAGGCGACAGGGAATCCCTGAAGCTTTCTTT. It translates to CASRRQGIPEAFF.